What follows describes a single T cell receptor gamma chain. Its cognate antigen is unknown. A read error may account for a junction end that differs from germline. Alphabeta T cells were depleted, then CD3+ Vdelta1+ Vdelta2- thymocytes were FACS-sorted. The entry originates in a study of Vδ1+ human thymocytes. Findings and limits, study-wide: Unlike peripheral blood Vdelta1+ controls, thymic delta-chain sequences included approximately 20% Vdelta2 and few Vdelta3. Bulk repertoire data may be misinterpreted because of unexpected Vdelta2 sequences. Highly polyclonal TRG and TRD repertoires with Gaussian CDR3 length distributions appeared in thymus.

The CDR3 runs to 15 residues. CDR1 and CDR2 from the germline V gene are VTNTFY and YDVSTARD (reference sequence). The template was reverse-transcribed extracted RNA. Pooled V-gene forward primers with one constant-region reverse primer generated the CDR3 amplicons by multiplex PCR. TCRdb called clones anew from the multiplex PCR reads with CATT. The profile shows under 25,000 gamma-chain clones, roughly an eighth of them singletons. The chain uses TRGV3 and TRGJP2. Sequencing was performed on Vdelta1+ gamma-delta thymocytes from the thymus. Subset in this sample: FACS-sorted CD3+ TCRalphabeta- TCRVdelta1+ TCRVdelta2- thymocytes. This sequence originates from a child less than two years old who had congenital heart surgery. The CDR3: CAPWDRPWSDWIKTF. The CDR3 DNA follows: TGTGCCCCCTGGGACAGGCCTTGGAGTGATTGGATCAAGACGTTT.